These 9 T cell receptor beta chains came from one sample sequenced in a study of monozygotic twins with inflammatory bowel disease. Following a re-call of the 5' RACE reads, TCRdb has one entry per CDR3 protein and lacks DNA. The sample data list 300,000 to 400,000 distinct CDR3 sequences. Specimen: blood. The receptors stem from a human donor with ulcerative colitis or Crohn's disease, or a healthy co-twin of an affected twin (not recorded which).

The chain links TRBV7-9 to TRBJ1-1; the TRBD1 assignment by TCRdb is unverifiable without DNA. Germline CDR1 is SEHNR and CDR2 is FQNEAQ (reference sequence). The CDR3 extends over 15 amino acids. The CDR3 loop is CASSFRQGRNTEAFF.

This chain connects TRBV2 to TRBJ2-5; TCRdb outputs TRBD1, but without DNA this stays unchecked. This CDR3 has 13 amino acids. Germline lookup yields CDR1 SNHLY and CDR2 FYNNEI. The CDR3 here is CASSGPGRETQYF.

The chain combines TRBV6-5 with TRBJ2-7. Germline lookup yields CDR1 MNHEY and CDR2 SVGAGI. The length of the CDR3 is 14 residues. The CDR3 is CASSYGRIFYEQYF.

The chain couples TRBV7-9 to TRBJ1-5. The CDR3 consists of 13 residues. CDR1 is SEHNR and CDR2 is FQNEAQ in the germline V gene (reference sequence). The CDR3 spells CASSLQVDQPQHF.

The rearrangement links TRBV5-1 to TRBJ2-1; TCRdb's D gene call, TRBD1, goes unchecked for lack of DNA. The CDR3 is made up of 15 amino acids. The V gene's germline CDR1 is SGHRS and CDR2 YFSETQ. The CDR3 sequence is CASSPSPSSYNEQFF.

V usage is TRBV20-1 and J usage is TRBJ2-3; there is no DNA to check the TCRdb D call of TRBD2. The CDR3 runs to 17 residues. In germline, CDR1 is DFQATT, CDR2 SNEGSKA (reference sequence). The CDR3: CSARDRTRAERTDTQYF.

V gene TRBV5-1 combines with J gene TRBJ2-2; TCRdb reports TRBD1, a call that lacks DNA to check it against. The CDR3 contains 16 residues. Germline CDR1 and CDR2: SGHRS and YFSETQ. This CDR3 is CASSPILQGSTGELFF. Drawing the rest from reference TRBV5-1 and TRBJ2-2, the complete variable domain is KAGVTQTPRYLIKTRGQQVTLSCSPISGHRSVSWYQQTPGQGLQFLFEYFSETQRNKGNFPGRFSGRQFSNSRSEMNVSTLELGDSALYLCASSPILQGSTGELFFGEGSRLTVL.

V is TRBV5-6 and J is TRBJ2-3; TCRdb picks TRBD2, but there is no DNA to check that call. Per the germline V gene, CDR1 is SGHDT and CDR2 is YYEEEE. This CDR3 has 16 residues. CDR3 region: CASSFPSAGEVDTQYF.

V gene TRBV7-2 combines with J gene TRBJ2-7; TCRdb names TRBD1, which stays unverified in the absence of DNA. Germline V gene lookup returns CDR1 SGHTA and CDR2 FQGNSA. This CDR3 has 15 residues. The CDR3 here is CASSRRTGGSYEQYF.